The next 27 T cell receptor beta chains were all read from a single sample in a study of ipilimumab plus nivolumab after autologous stem cell transplantation. Some clones are missing from TCRdb's copy, which holds only in-frame ones; the method was immunoSEQ multiplex PCR. The sample yields approximately 17,000 clones, about three quarters seen once. The sample in question was PBMCs, obtained in a trial of ipilimumab plus nivolumab as post-transplant consolidation. Receptors originate from a male donor with diffuse large B-cell lymphoma.

The chain carries TRBV5-5 and TRBJ1-4; 9 bases are a match to TRBD1. From germline, CDR1 is SGHKS and CDR2 YYEKEE (reference sequence). J lost 9 bases, V lost 2 bases, and 5 bases had no gene match. The CDR3 consists of 14 residues. The CDR3 nucleotides are TGTGCCAGCAGCTTACAGGGGGCCGAGAAAAAACTGTTTTTT. Protein: CASSLQGAEKKLFF.

This clone was found once. This chain uses TRBV10-2 with TRBJ2-2; 8 bases are a match to TRBD2. From germline, CDR1 is WSHSY and CDR2 SAAADI. V was pared by 7 bases and J by 0 bases, with 7 bases of the junction left unmatched. The CDR3 length is 16 residues. The CDR3 loop reads CASTGGTGANTGELFF. The CDR3 nucleotides read TGCGCCAGCACGGGGGGGACGGGCGCGAACACCGGGGAGCTGTTTTTT.

CDR3 bases: TGTGCCAGCAGCTCACAGGTTCTTAATCAGCCCCAGCATTTT. Amino acid sequence: CASSSQVLNQPQHF. The chain couples TRBV4-2 to TRBJ1-5; weak D call: TRBD1 (5 bases). This CDR3 is built from 14 residues. Per the germline V gene, CDR1 is LGHNA and CDR2 is YNFKEQ. V was pared by 5 bases and J by 4 bases, with 12 bases between.

This clone came up a few times. The gene calls are TRBV5-1 and TRBJ1-3, with TRBD1 identical over 11 bases. Unmatched junction bases numbered 10, after V lost 0 bases and J lost 2 bases. Germline-derived CDR1 and CDR2 are SGHRS and YFSETQ. The CDR3 contains 19 residues. CDR3 nucleotides: TGCGCCAGCAGCTTGGGGACAGGGGGCGCAGCGTCGGCTGGAAACACCATATATTTT. Translation: CASSLGTGGAASAGNTIYF.

The genes are TRBV9 and TRBJ2-5; D may correspond to TRBD1 or TRBD2 (5 bases each). Trimming took off 4 bases at V and 4 bases at J, with 14 bases between the two ends. Per the germline V gene, CDR1 is SGDLS and CDR2 is YYNGEE. The CDR3 contains 14 residues. CDR3 in DNA: TGTGCCAGCAGCCCCGGTGGGGGTACAGAGACCCAGTACTTC. Translation gives CASSPGGGTETQYF. Combining the CDR3 with reference TRBV9 and TRBJ2-5 gives the whole variable domain DSGVTQTPKHLITATGQRVTLRCSPRSGDLSVYWYQQSLDQGLQFLIQYYNGEERAKGNILERFSAQQFPDLHSELNLSSLELGDSALYFCASSPGGGTETQYFGPGTRLLVL.

This chain links TRBV7-8 with TRBJ2-1; 8 positions agree with TRBD2. With 5 bases clipped from V and 10 bases from J, the junction kept 10 bases outside the gene matches. This CDR3 is 14 amino acids long. Germline assignment: CDR1 SGHVS and CDR2 FQNEAQ. For the CDR3, the DNA is TGTGCCAGCAGCAGTAGCTGGGGCGGGAGGGAGCAGTTCTTC. Its translation is CASSSSWGGREQFF.

The V gene is TRBV10-1, the J gene TRBJ2-7; D is perhaps TRBD1 (5 bases). CDR1 is WNHNN, CDR2 SYGVQD, per germline (reference sequence). The CDR3 is 14 residues long. Trimming left V 0 bases short and J 3 bases short, with 9 bases between. The CDR3 here is CASSESTANYEQYF. The CDR3 bases are TGCGCCAGCAGTGAGTCGACAGCGAACTACGAGCAGTACTTC.

The CDR3 coding sequence is TGTGCCAGCAGCCTCAGACCTCGGGAAGATACGCAGTATTTT. Its protein product is CASSLRPREDTQYF. The chain is built from TRBV9 and TRBJ2-3; D might be TRBD2 (5 bases). The CDR3 length is 14 residues. Germline V gives CDR1 SGDLS, CDR2 YYNGEE. Trimming pared 4 bases from V and 5 bases from J, leaving 14 bases between.

This chain uses TRBV5-4 with TRBJ2-7; 8 bases agree with TRBD1. The CDR3 extends over 15 amino acids. The J segment lost 3 bases and the V segment lost 0 bases, leaving 5 bases of the junction unmatched. CDR1 SGHNT and CDR2 YYREEE come from the germline V gene (reference sequence). CDR3: CASSLGGQGFYEQYF. The DNA of the CDR3 is TGTGCCAGCAGCTTGGGAGGACAGGGTTTCTACGAGCAGTACTTC.

This rearrangement joins TRBV5-1 to TRBJ2-3; 12 bases align to TRBD2. Germline V gene data show CDR1 as SGHRS and CDR2 as YFSETQ. This CDR3 has 19 residues. V shed 3 bases, J shed 4 bases, and the junction held 15 bases outside the gene matches. Written as DNA, the CDR3 is TGCGCCAGCAGCTCATGGATACCAATACTAGCGGGGGGTTCAGATACGCAGTATTTT. Its translation: CASSSWIPILAGGSDTQYF.

In its sample, this clone is medium-sized. The chain recombines TRBV30 with TRBJ1-2, with 9 bases fitting TRBD1. The CDR3 runs to 12 residues. The germline CDR1 and CDR2 sequences are GTSNPN and SVGIG (reference sequence). V dropped 5 bases and J dropped 10; count of bases not matched to a gene: 8. CDR3 in DNA: TGTGCCTGGGGGTCGGACAGGGGTGACTACACCTTC. Its protein product is CAWGSDRGDYTF.

The chain uses TRBV30 and TRBJ2-5, with D perhaps TRBD2 (5 bases). The ends were cut back, 3 bases at V and 5 bases at J, with 10 bases in the middle. This CDR3 is 12 amino acids long. Germline CDR1 reads GTSNPN; CDR2 reads SVGIG (reference sequence). The CDR3 loop reads CAWSSGVETQYF. The DNA of the CDR3 is TGTGCCTGGAGCTCCGGGGTTGAGACCCAGTACTTC.

As for this clone: One end of the junction does not line up with germline, which may come from a read error. V gene TRBV14 combines with J gene TRBJ2-3; 10 positions agree with TRBD2. Germline assignment: CDR1 SGHDN and CDR2 FVKESK. This CDR3 comprises 18 residues. DNA of the CDR3: TGTGCCAGCAGCCCCCATAGTGGAGCGGGAGGGCCGGGCAGATACGCAGTATTT. Amino acids: CASSPHSGAGGPGRYAVF.

V usage is TRBV5-1 and J usage is TRBJ2-2, with 8 bases identical to TRBD2. In germline, CDR1 is SGHRS, CDR2 YFSETQ. The CDR3 is 16 amino acids. J was trimmed by 4 bases and V by 4 bases; bases with no gene match: 9. In DNA form, the CDR3 reads TGCGCCAGCAGCCAACCGGGGGGGCCCGGCACCGGGGAGCTGTTTTTT. Its protein product is CASSQPGGPGTGELFF.

This clone was recorded at least ten times. V usage is TRBV7-6 and J usage is TRBJ2-5, with unresolved D. V was pared by 8 bases and J by 4 bases, with 14 bases between. This CDR3 comprises 13 residues. The germline gives CDR1 SGHVS, CDR2 FNYEAQ. The CDR3 spells CASLQPGRETQYF. DNA for the CDR3: TGTGCCAGCCTCCAACCCGGTCGAGAGACCCAGTACTTC.

This clone came up once. This chain uses TRBV7-6 with TRBJ2-3; no clear D. CDR3 size: 13 residues. Germline CDR1 SGHVS, CDR2 FNYEAQ. Trimming cost V 0 bases and J 0 bases, with 1 base left between them. In DNA form, the CDR3 reads TGTGCCAGCAGCTTAGCCAGCACAGATACGCAGTATTTT. It is translated as CASSLASTDTQYF.

This clone appeared a single time. This chain links TRBV6-1 with TRBJ1-4; weak D call: TRBD1 (6 bases). Germline assignment: CDR1 MNHNS and CDR2 SASEGT. V dropped 1 base and J dropped 8 bases, with 11 bases sitting between them. This CDR3 has 14 residues. CDR3 sequence reads: CASSEGTDREKLFF. In DNA form, the CDR3 reads TGTGCCAGCAGTGAAGGGACAGACCGGGAAAAACTGTTTTTT.

The rearrangement uses TRBV15 and TRBJ2-5; 12 bases line up with TRBD1. Germline V CDR1 and CDR2: LNHNV, YYDKDF (reference sequence). The CDR3 has 18 amino acids. Germline trimming cut 4 bases from V and 5 bases from J; bases unmatched to any gene: 14. The CDR3: CATSTHSRDRGRRETQYF. The CDR3 nucleotides are TGTGCCACCAGCACTCACTCGCGGGACAGGGGGCGCCGGGAGACCCAGTACTTC.

Of note for this clone: This may be a read error: a much more frequent sequence differs by one nucleotide. The chain combines TRBV11-3 with TRBJ2-1, with 7 bases that match TRBD2. The CDR3 covers 17 residues. The germline V gene encodes CDR1 SGHNT and CDR2 YENEEA. The CDR3 loop is CASSLDPAGSSHNEQFF. Here the CDR3 DNA reads TGTGCCAGCAGCTTAGATCCAGCGGGGAGCTCCCACAATGAGCAGTTCTTC.

The count of this clone is one. This chain connects TRBV10-2 to TRBJ2-1, with 9 positions matching TRBD2. V lost 2 bases, J lost 5 bases, and 10 bases stayed unmatched. The CDR3 consists of 17 residues. CDR1 is WSHSY and CDR2 is SAAADI in the germline V gene. CDR3 residues: CASSEELAGVDHNEQFF. CDR3 in DNA: TGCGCCAGCAGTGAGGAGTTAGCGGGAGTAGATCACAATGAGCAGTTCTTC.

V is TRBV5-1 and J is TRBJ2-5; 10 bases match TRBD2. V was pared by 2 bases and J by 8 bases, with 9 bases of the junction left unmatched. The germline CDR1 and CDR2 sequences are SGHRS and YFSETQ. The CDR3 runs 15 residues. The CDR3 region is CASSLALAGARTQYF. In nucleotides, the CDR3 is TGCGCCAGCAGCTTAGCTCTAGCGGGAGCGCGAACCCAGTACTTC.

In regard to this clone: This sample includes further DNA sequences coding for the same CDR3. The chain links TRBV4-2 to TRBJ2-7; TRBD2 might be the D (6 bases). V lost 0 bases and J lost 7, with 7 bases in between. CDR1 is LGHNA and CDR2 is YNFKEQ in the germline V gene. This CDR3 is built from 12 residues. The CDR3: CASSQDRGEQYF. Here the CDR3 DNA reads TGTGCCAGCAGCCAAGATCGGGGGGAGCAGTACTTC.

The chain recombines TRBV6-6 with TRBJ1-1; D is ambiguous. The germline gives CDR1 MNHNY, CDR2 SVGAGI (reference sequence). Trimming stripped 4 bases from V and 0 bases from J, with 15 bases between. The CDR3 has 16 residues. In nucleotides, the CDR3 is TGTGCCAGCAGTTCCCCGAAGGAGGGCCTGAACACTGAAGCTTTCTTT. This codes for CASSSPKEGLNTEAFF.

CDR3 DNA: TGCGCCAGCAGCCTCCTCCTAGAAGGGGCCGGGGAGCTGTTTTTT. This sequence encodes CASSLLLEGAGELFF. The genes are TRBV5-1 and TRBJ2-2; maybe TRBD1 (5 bases). The CDR3 has 15 amino acids. Germline V gene sequence: CDR1 SGHRS, CDR2 YFSETQ. Trimming removed 4 bases from V and 6 bases from J, with 16 bases in between.

This clone was counted ten times or more. V is TRBV6-1 and J is TRBJ1-5; no clear D gene. The CDR3 has 12 residues. The germline V and J ends were trimmed by 10 bases and 3 bases, with 10 bases remaining between them. The V gene's germline CDR1 is MNHNS and CDR2 SASEGT. The chain's CDR3 is CATKVDNQPQHF. In DNA, the CDR3 is TGTGCCACGAAGGTCGACAATCAGCCCCAGCATTTT.

This rearrangement joins TRBV4-2 to TRBJ2-7; 11 bases agree with TRBD1. With V trimmed by 0 bases and J by 6 bases, 7 bases remained unmatched. The CDR3 extends over 16 amino acids. In germline, CDR1 is LGHNA, CDR2 YNFKEQ. DNA of the CDR3: TGTGCCAGCAGCCAAGAAGGAGGACAGGGGGCTATCGAGCAGTACTTC. Amino acid sequence: CASSQEGGQGAIEQYF.

The CDR3 DNA reads as TGTGCCAGCAGCTTAGAGCGCAACTCCTACAATGAGCAGTTCTTC. It yields the protein CASSLERNSYNEQFF. The V and J genes are TRBV7-2 and TRBJ2-1; D ambiguous. V was trimmed by 1 base and J by 0 bases, leaving 7 bases between them. The germline V gene has CDR1 SGHTA and CDR2 FQGNSA. The CDR3 has 15 residues.